A single sample is the source of the 20 T cell receptor beta chains below, sequenced in a study of T cells in Graves' hyperthyroidism and ophthalmopathy. Regions amplified from RNA transcripts were the TCR beta CDR3 regions. The TCR CDR3 first-round RT-PCR relied on the HTBI primer set. TCRdb itself ran the multiplex PCR reads through MiXCR, one entry per CDR3 protein. The sample includes approximately 380,000 distinct CDR3 sequences, around 15% of them seen just once. Sample: blood. These receptors came from a man in his fifties or sixties with Graves' ophthalmopathy.

This clonotype was detected only a few times. The V gene is TRBV6-4, the J gene TRBJ2-3, with a tentative D call TRBD2 (7 bases). This CDR3 is 15 amino acids long. V shed 2 bases and J shed 3 bases, with 12 bases lying between them. Germline values: CDR1 MRHNA, CDR2 SNTAGT. The DNA of the CDR3 is TGTGCCAGCAGTGACCGGGGGGCCCTTACAGATACGCAGTATTTT. Protein sequence: CASSDRGALTDTQYF.

The CDR3 DNA follows: TGCAGTGCTCCGGGACTAGCCGCCGGGGAGCTGTTTTTT. Translated: CSAPGLAAGELFF. V gene TRBV20-1 combines with J gene TRBJ2-2; 9 positions agree with TRBD2. The CDR3 contains 13 residues. Germline V gene lookup returns CDR1 DFQATT and CDR2 SNEGSKA (reference sequence). V dropped 5 bases and J dropped 6; count of bases not matched to a gene: 4.

The table lists this clonotype with many counts. The chain links TRBV29-1 to TRBJ1-1; 8 bases agree with TRBD1. The CDR3 contains 15 residues. Germline CDR1 reads SQVTM; CDR2 reads ANQGSEA. Trimming at V came to 3 bases and at J to 0 bases, leaving 6 bases not matched to a gene. Written as DNA, the CDR3 is TGCAGCGTTGACGCGCCAGGGGGCATGAACACTGAAGCTTTCTTT. Its protein is CSVDAPGGMNTEAFF. The full variable domain, rest sourced from reference TRBV29-1 and TRBJ1-1, is SAVISQKPSRDICQRGTSLTIQCQVDSQVTMMFWYRQQPGQSLTLIATANQGSEATYESGFVIDKFPISRPNLTFSTLTVSNMSPEDSSIYLCSVDAPGGMNTEAFFGQGTRLTVV.

This clonotype was seen repeatedly, ten times or more. The chain recombines TRBV11-3 with TRBJ1-1; 8 nucleotides line up with TRBD1. Germline V gene lookup returns CDR1 SGHNT and CDR2 YENEEA. J gave up 0 bases and V 1 base, and 7 bases lay outside the gene matches. The CDR3 is made up of 17 amino acids. CDR3 DNA sequence: TGTGCCAGCAGCTTAGTCCCTACGACAGGGGTGAACACTGAAGCTTTCTTT. It codes for CASSLVPTTGVNTEAFF.

The CDR3 nucleotides read TGTGCCAGCAGCTTAGAAGGGACAGGGGGCTTCTATGAGCAGTTCTTC. Protein product: CASSLEGTGGFYEQFF. The chain carries TRBV11-2 and TRBJ2-1; TRBD1 aligns across 12 bases. This CDR3 spans 16 amino acids. J was trimmed by 8 bases and V by 0 bases; bases with no gene match: 5. Germline CDR1 SGHAT, CDR2 FQNNGV.

The V and J genes are TRBV6-1 and TRBJ2-1; TRBD1 agrees at 10 bases. Germline CDR1 MNHNS, CDR2 SASEGT. V dropped 5 bases and J dropped 7; count of bases not matched to a gene: 8. The CDR3 covers 15 residues. The CDR3 bases are TGTGCCAGCAGTACCGGGACAGGGGAGGGGAATGAGCAGTTCTTC. Amino acids: CASSTGTGEGNEQFF.

This clonotype appeared many times. V usage is TRBV28 and J usage is TRBJ2-5, with D perhaps matching TRBD1 (5 bases). The CDR3 sequence is 13 residues long. CDR1 is MDHEN, CDR2 SYDVKM, per germline. V lost 6 bases and J lost 5, with 13 bases in between. The CDR3 nucleotides read TGTGCCAGCAGACAGGCACCCTTGGAGACCCAGTACTTC. Its protein is CASRQAPLETQYF.

This clonotype was detected ten times or more. In nucleotides, the CDR3 is TGCAGTGCTAGGTGGATGGGTAGGACAGATACGCAGTATTTT. Its protein is CSARWMGRTDTQYF. The chain joins TRBV20-1 to TRBJ2-3; D unresolved. The CDR3 sequence is 14 residues long. The V end lost 3 bases, the J end lost 3 bases, and 13 bases lay between the germline ends. Germline assignment: CDR1 DFQATT and CDR2 SNEGSKA (reference sequence).

A few counts support this clonotype. V and J are TRBV10-3 and TRBJ2-7, with TRBD1 matching over 9 bases. The CDR3 is 15 residues long. The trim removed 6 bases at V and 0 bases at J, leaving 6 bases unmatched. From germline, CDR1 is ENHRY and CDR2 SYGVKD. The CDR3 reads CAISEDRGSSYEQYF. Written as DNA, the CDR3 is TGTGCCATCAGCGAGGACAGGGGAAGCTCCTACGAGCAGTACTTC.

The CDR3 bases are TGCGCCAGCCAAGAGCGGGGGAGGAATGAGCAGTTCTTC. Residues: CASQERGRNEQFF. The genes are TRBV10-1 and TRBJ2-1, with TRBD2 matching over 8 bases. The germline gives CDR1 WNHNN, CDR2 SYGVQD (reference sequence). The trim removed 8 bases at V and 7 bases at J, leaving 7 bases unmatched. The CDR3 spans 13 residues.

This clonotype was seen ten or more times. The rearrangement joins TRBV7-6 to TRBJ2-6; D remains unclear. V dropped 2 bases and J dropped 2 bases, with 7 bases sitting between them. Per the germline V gene, CDR1 is SGHVS and CDR2 is FNYEAQ. The CDR3 has 15 amino acids. In DNA, the CDR3 is TGTGCCAGCAGCTTATTTGGGACTGGGGCCAACGTCCTGACTTTC. It encodes CASSLFGTGANVLTF.

In this sample, this clonotype turned up many times. J is TRBJ2-3 and V is TRBV6-1; no clear D. The V and J ends lost 5 bases and 1 base respectively, with 16 bases between them. The CDR3 consists of 16 residues. Germline V gene sequence: CDR1 MNHNS, CDR2 SASEGT. The CDR3 reads CASSFSLEPRTDTQYF. CDR3 DNA: TGTGCCAGCAGTTTCTCTCTGGAGCCCCGCACAGATACGCAGTATTTT.

This clonotype has at least ten counts. Written as DNA, the CDR3 is TGTGCCAGCTCACCTGCGGGGGGGGGAAACACTGAAGCTTTCTTT. Its translation is CASSPAGGGNTEAFF. The chain employs TRBV18 and TRBJ1-1; TRBD1 is a possible D gene (5 bases). V was trimmed by 3 bases and J by 2 bases, leaving 13 bases between them. This CDR3 is built from 15 residues. Germline CDR1 KGHSH, CDR2 LQKENI.

There are a few counts of this clonotype. The chain employs TRBV2 and TRBJ2-4; D perhaps matches TRBD1 (6 bases). V was cut by 2 bases and J by 7 bases, with 12 bases left in between. This CDR3 is 14 amino acids long. From germline, CDR1 is SNHLY and CDR2 FYNNEI. In nucleotides, the CDR3 is TGTGCCAGCAGTGAATTACAGGGCGGTAACATTCAGTACTTC. It yields the protein CASSELQGGNIQYF.

Worth noting for this clonotype: The junction shows a germline mismatch at one end, possibly a read error. This chain links TRBV20-1 with TRBJ2-7; D unclear. The CDR3 sequence is 14 residues long. Per the germline V gene, CDR1 is DFQATT and CDR2 is SNEGSKA (reference sequence). CDR3 residues: CNAIPQFGSYEQYF. The CDR3 nucleotides are TGCAATGCTATACCCCAGTTCGGTTCCTACGAGCAGTACTTC.

This clonotype was found a few times. The genes are TRBV7-8 and TRBJ2-3; 7 bases agree with TRBD2. J was trimmed by 0 bases and V by 3 bases; bases with no gene match: 27. This CDR3 spans 23 amino acids. Germline loops: CDR1 SGHVS, CDR2 FQNEAQ. This CDR3 is CASSFQGLDYGARGSTSTDTQYF. The CDR3 coding sequence is TGTGCCAGCAGCTTCCAGGGCTTGGACTATGGGGCTCGCGGGAGTACTAGCACAGATACGCAGTATTTT. Full variable domain (outside the CDR3, taken from reference TRBV7-8 and TRBJ2-3): GAGVSQSPRYKVAKRGQDVALRCDPISGHVSLFWYQQALGQGPEFLTYFQNEAQLDKSGLPSDRFFAERPEGSVSTLKIQRTQQEDSAVYLCASSFQGLDYGARGSTSTDTQYFGPGTRLTVL.

This clonotype occurred many times. The chain combines TRBV7-2 with TRBJ2-2, with 11 bases aligning to TRBD2. This CDR3 contains 18 residues. Trimming removed 3 bases from V and 6 bases from J; junction bases left unmatched: 12. Germline V gene sequence: CDR1 SGHTA, CDR2 FQGNSA. CDR3 sequence (DNA): TGTGCCAGCAGCTTTCCTAAATCACTAGCGGGGGCCTCCGGGGAGCTGTTTTTT. Its protein product is CASSFPKSLAGASGELFF.

In this sample, this clonotype turned up many times. The V and J genes are TRBV30 and TRBJ1-1; D gene uncertain. The V end was cut by 8 bases, the J end by 0 bases, with 13 bases between. This CDR3 has 13 amino acids. Germline loops: CDR1 GTSNPN, CDR2 SVGIG (reference sequence). CDR3 region: CAVRAVLNTEAFF. CDR3 DNA: TGTGCCGTTAGGGCAGTCTTGAACACTGAAGCTTTCTTT.

This clonotype showed up many times. V usage is TRBV12-3 or TRBV12-4 and J usage is TRBJ2-1, with D unclear. V gave up 6 bases and J gave up 5 bases, with 17 bases separating them. This CDR3 comprises 15 residues. The chain's CDR3 is CASRPSGSGNNEQFF. The CDR3 DNA reads TGTGCCAGCAGGCCCTCGGGTTCGGGCAACAATGAGCAGTTCTTC.

This clonotype has only a few counts. The chain links TRBV29-1 to TRBJ2-5; D unclear. The CDR3 contains 12 residues. Deletions cut 3 bases from V and 5 bases from J, with 10 bases between. CDR1 and CDR2 from the germline V gene are SQVTM and ANQGSEA. DNA for the CDR3: TGCAGCGTTGAGAAGGCCCAGGAGACCCAGTACTTC. It codes for CSVEKAQETQYF. Complete variable domain (other parts from reference TRBV29-1 and TRBJ2-5): SAVISQKPSRDICQRGTSLTIQCQVDSQVTMMFWYRQQPGQSLTLIATANQGSEATYESGFVIDKFPISRPNLTFSTLTVSNMSPEDSSIYLCSVEKAQETQYFGPGTRLLVL.